These 12 T cell receptor beta chains share one sample of origin, sequenced in a study of CD8+ T cells in alopecia areata. Following extraction, RNA underwent reverse transcription to cDNA, which served as the sequencing template. TCRdb keeps only in-frame clones here, not all; method: immunoSEQ multiplex PCR. The sample comprises under 150,000 clones, 62% of which are singletons, and 35% to 45% rests with the top ten. The sample taken for sequencing was CD8+ T cells sorted from blood. These receptors all come from a human donor in good health.

The chain has TRBV27 and TRBJ1-1; D gene ambiguous. The CDR3 has 15 residues. Trimming stripped 2 bases from V and 1 base from J, with 11 bases between. The germline CDR1 and CDR2 sequences are MNHEY and SMNVEV (reference sequence). CDR3 nucleotide sequence: TGTGCCAGCAGTTTAGGCGCGGTCCGGAACACTGAAGCTTTCTTT. Protein: CASSLGAVRNTEAFF.

The chain joins TRBV29-1 to TRBJ1-1, with 7 nucleotides matching TRBD1. V shed 5 bases, J shed 7 bases, and the junction held 13 bases outside the gene matches. Germline V gene lookup returns CDR1 SQVTM and CDR2 ANQGSEA. The CDR3 spans 14 residues. The CDR3 bases are TGCAGCGTTTTTCCCGGAGACAGGGTTCTTGAAGCTTTCTTT. Amino acids: CSVFPGDRVLEAFF.

The rearrangement joins TRBV19 to TRBJ2-2; a possible D gene is TRBD2 (6 bases). Trimming left V 4 bases short and J 5 bases short, with 8 bases between. Germline assignment: CDR1 LNHDA and CDR2 SQIVND (reference sequence). The CDR3 is 13 amino acids. CDR3 in DNA: TGTGCCAGTAGTAGGAGGGGTACCGGGGAGCTGTTTTTT. Translated: CASSRRGTGELFF.

The genes are TRBV4-2 and TRBJ1-2, with a weak D call TRBD1 (5 bases). The CDR3 runs to 15 residues. Per the germline V gene, CDR1 is LGHNA and CDR2 is YNFKEQ. V shed 6 bases and J shed 3 bases, with 17 bases lying between them. The CDR3 DNA reads as TGTGCCAGCAGTCCCGACAGTTTCAGCGACTATGGCTACACCTTC. Translation gives CASSPDSFSDYGYTF.

The sample holds a few counts of this clone. V gene TRBV7-9 combines with J gene TRBJ1-1; 9 bases fit TRBD1. V dropped 3 bases and J dropped 0; count of bases not matched to a gene: 2. The length of the CDR3 is 15 residues. Germline V CDR1 and CDR2: SEHNR, FQNEAQ (reference sequence). CDR3 nucleotide sequence: TGTGCCAGCAGCTTCGGGACAGGGATGAACACTGAAGCTTTCTTT. This codes for CASSFGTGMNTEAFF.

The chain uses TRBV28 and TRBJ2-7; 11 positions match TRBD2. Germline lookup yields CDR1 MDHEN and CDR2 SYDVKM. The CDR3 covers 17 residues. V lost 7 bases, J lost 3 bases, and 14 bases stayed unmatched. The CDR3 sequence is CASIPGLAAAPHYEQYF. CDR3 sequence (DNA): TGTGCCAGCATCCCGGGACTAGCGGCCGCACCCCACTACGAGCAGTACTTC.

In this sample, this clone turned up a few times. The chain has TRBV28 and TRBJ2-7; D is unresolved. Germline V gene sequence: CDR1 MDHEN, CDR2 SYDVKM. V was pared by 5 bases and J by 3 bases, with 8 bases between. This CDR3 contains 12 residues. CDR3 amino acids: CASSRSVYEQYF. The CDR3 nucleotides read TGTGCCAGCAGTAGATCCGTCTACGAGCAGTACTTC.

V and J are TRBV7-2 and TRBJ2-7; D might be TRBD1 (6 bases). Germline CDR1 SGHTA, CDR2 FQGNSA. V lost 5 bases, J lost 5 bases, and 16 bases lay in between. This CDR3 region has 14 residues. The CDR3: CASSLDRLDHEQYF. The CDR3 nucleotides read TGTGCCAGCAGCCTCGACAGGTTAGACCACGAGCAGTACTTC.

The chain has TRBV15 and TRBJ1-2, with TRBD1 as a possible D gene (5 bases). The CDR3 consists of 14 residues. V was cut by 3 bases and J by 2 bases, with 10 bases left in between. Germline loops: CDR1 LNHNV, CDR2 YYDKDF (reference sequence). Written as DNA, the CDR3 is TGTGCCACCAGCAGTCGCGACAGAAACTATGGCTACACCTTC. This encodes CATSSRDRNYGYTF.

Remarks on this clone: Other DNA sequences of this sample code for an identical CDR3. The rearrangement uses TRBV29-1 and TRBJ2-3; D not certain. CDR3 length equals 11 residues. Trimming shortened V by 4 bases and J by 4 bases, and 6 bases separated the two germline ends. Germline V gives CDR1 SQVTM, CDR2 ANQGSEA. The CDR3 DNA sequence: TGCAGCGTTGGGGGTTCAGATACGCAGTATTTT. It specifies CSVGGSDTQYF.

This chain connects TRBV29-1 to TRBJ2-7; 8 bases match TRBD1. Losses at the gene ends were 0 bases for V and 6 bases for J; bases not matched to a gene: 4. CDR1 is SQVTM, CDR2 ANQGSEA, per germline. The CDR3 has 13 residues. This CDR3 is CSVEDGDRGEQYF. The CDR3 DNA reads TGCAGCGTTGAAGATGGAGACAGGGGCGAGCAGTACTTC.

This clone was observed once. The gene calls are TRBV7-8 and TRBJ2-1, with TRBD2 identical over 8 bases. J lost 3 bases, V lost 8 bases, and 6 bases had no gene match. The CDR3 length is 14 residues. Germline assignment: CDR1 SGHVS and CDR2 FQNEAQ. The CDR3 protein is CASREGRNYNEQFF. The CDR3 DNA is TGTGCCAGCCGGGAGGGCCGCAACTACAATGAGCAGTTCTTC.